This TCR beta chain was retrieved from a study of cytomegalovirus exposure and HLA in healthy donors. Findings of the study overall: Rarity marked most TCR sequences, yet some public TCRs occurred in many donors. Per published reports, the classifier diagnosed cytomegalovirus status with high specificity and sensitivity. TCR beta chain V- and J-gene trimming was linked, in a later analysis, to a missense variant in DCLRE1C.

To note about this clone: Its antigen is not known.

Use of 60 Vbeta and 13 Jbeta primers characterized the PCR. The repertoire was sequenced with immunoSEQ multiplex PCR; TCRdb's copy has only in-frame clones and lacks some. Of about 220,000 clones in the sample, 76% were seen once. Germline V gene lookup returns CDR1 MNHEY and CDR2 SVGAGI. After removal of 5 bases from V and 2 bases from J, the junction contained 4 bases not matched to a gene. This CDR3 spans 14 amino acids. The clonotype was recovered from a man younger than 30 in good health and CMV-seronegative. What was sequenced was PBMCs. The J gene is TRBJ2-3, the V gene TRBV6-5; 7 bases match TRBD1. The CDR3 spells CASSAQGHTDTQYF. CDR3 coding DNA: TGTGCCAGCAGTGCACAGGGGCACACAGATACGCAGTATTTT.